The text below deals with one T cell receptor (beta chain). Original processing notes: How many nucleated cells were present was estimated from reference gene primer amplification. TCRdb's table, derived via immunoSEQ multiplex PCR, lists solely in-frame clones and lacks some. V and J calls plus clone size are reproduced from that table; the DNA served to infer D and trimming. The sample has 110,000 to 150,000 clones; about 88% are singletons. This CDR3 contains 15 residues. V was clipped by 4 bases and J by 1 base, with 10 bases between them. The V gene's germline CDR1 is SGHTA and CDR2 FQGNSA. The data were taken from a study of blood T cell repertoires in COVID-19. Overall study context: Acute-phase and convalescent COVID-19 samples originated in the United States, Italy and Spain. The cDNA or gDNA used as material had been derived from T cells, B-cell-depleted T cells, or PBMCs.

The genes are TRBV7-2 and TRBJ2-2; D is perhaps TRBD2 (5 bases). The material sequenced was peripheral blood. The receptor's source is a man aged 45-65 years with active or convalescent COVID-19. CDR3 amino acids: CASSSLGLNTGELFF. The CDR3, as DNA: TGTGCCAGCAGCTCCCTAGGACTGAACACCGGGGAGCTGTTTTTT. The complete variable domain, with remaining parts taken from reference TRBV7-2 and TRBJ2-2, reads GAGVSQSPSNKVTEKGKDVELRCDPISGHTALYWYRQSLGQGLEFLIYFQGNSAPDKSGLPSDRFSAERTGGSVSTLTIQRTQQEDSAVYLCASSSLGLNTGELFFGEGSRLTVL.